These 18 T cell receptor beta chains share one sample of origin, sequenced in a study of blood T cells in healthy people across ages. A second roughly 7 to 11 cycle PCR used barcoded and J-beta primers. TCRdb re-analysed the 5' RACE reads in MiXCR, keeping a single row per CDR3 protein. The table includes 550,000 to 750,000 distinct CDR3 sequences, about 21% detected once. The sequencing input was blood. These receptors all come from a man between 65 and 85 years old in good health.

As DNA, the CDR3 is TGTGCCAGCAAGCTCCAGGGCGCAACTAATGAAAAACTGTTTTTT. It codes for CASKLQGATNEKLFF. The chain recombines TRBV2 with TRBJ1-4; D might be TRBD1 (5 bases). The V gene's germline CDR1 is SNHLY and CDR2 FYNNEI. CDR3 length equals 15 residues. V was cut by 7 bases and J by 0 bases, with 12 bases left in between.

V and J are TRBV4-1 and TRBJ2-2; D gene uncertain. Trimming removed 0 bases at V and 0 bases at J, with 8 bases between. Germline V CDR1 and CDR2: MGHRA, YSYEKL. CDR3 length equals 16 residues. This CDR3 reads CASSQEEVTNTGELFF. CDR3 sequence (DNA): TGCGCCAGCAGCCAAGAAGAGGTAACGAACACCGGGGAGCTGTTTTTT.

The gene calls are TRBV20-1 and TRBJ2-5; 9 bases align to TRBD1. The DNA end is more similar to TRBJ2-7, so the J call may be wrong. The CDR3 sequence is 13 residues long. CDR1 and CDR2 (germline): DFQATT, SNEGSKA (reference sequence). This CDR3 reads CSAIGQGTSEQYF. The CDR3 DNA reads TGCAGTGCTATCGGACAGGGGACATCCGAGCAGTACTTC.

The V call is TRBV7-3, the J call TRBJ2-5; no clear D gene. The germline gives CDR1 SGHTA, CDR2 FQGTGA. The CDR3 has 16 residues. V was pared by 2 bases and J by 2 bases, with 15 bases between. DNA of the CDR3: TGTGCCAGCAGCTTAGGGTATACACAGACTCAAGAGACCCAGTACTTC. Translation: CASSLGYTQTQETQYF.

This clonotype has only a few counts. This rearrangement joins TRBV12-3 or TRBV12-4 to TRBJ2-7; D unresolved. The J call may be incorrect, as the DNA end agrees better with TRBJ2-1. The length of the CDR3 is 11 residues. As DNA, the CDR3 is TGTGCCAGCAGTTTTCTCCATGAGCAGTTCTTC. Protein product: CASSFLHEQFF.

The table lists this clonotype with a few counts. The chain uses TRBV20-1 and TRBJ2-7, with D uncertain. Trimming removed 5 bases from V and 9 bases from J, with 20 bases in between. Germline V CDR1 and CDR2: DFQATT, SNEGSKA (reference sequence). There are 13 residues in the CDR3. CDR3 DNA: TGCAGTGCTCCTCCTCGCCAGGCCAATTGGCAGTACTTC. Its protein product is CSAPPRQANWQYF.

This chain connects TRBV5-1 to TRBJ2-5; weak D call: TRBD1 (6 bases). The germline V gene encodes CDR1 SGHRS and CDR2 YFSETQ. V was shortened by 7 bases and J by 1 base, with 17 bases between the two germline ends. The CDR3 spans 15 residues. The CDR3 DNA reads TGCGCCAGCGGAACCACCGGGACACCCCAAGAGACCCAGTACTTC. This encodes CASGTTGTPQETQYF.

This clonotype was detected only a few times. The junction departs from germline at one end; a sequencing error may be responsible. This sequence joins TRBV10-3 and TRBJ2-1, with 10 bases fitting TRBD2. CDR1 is ENHRY, CDR2 SYGVKD, per germline. The CDR3 is made up of 15 amino acids. CDR3 in amino acids: CAITLGLADNNEQFF. As DNA, the CDR3 is TGTGCCATCACCCTCGGACTAGCGGACAACAATGAGCAGTTCTTT.

A few counts support this clonotype. V is TRBV7-2 and J is TRBJ2-5; D gene ambiguous. Germline-derived CDR1 and CDR2 are SGHTA and FQGNSA. V was shortened by 7 bases and J by 3 bases, with 15 bases between the two germline ends. The CDR3 runs 14 residues. Written as DNA, the CDR3 is TGTGCCAGCAACCCAGCAGGTGGTAAAGAGACCCAGTACTTC. It yields the protein CASNPAGGKETQYF.

The chain has TRBV7-2 and TRBJ2-1; D gene unclear. The CDR3 extends over 15 amino acids. Between the trimmed V and J ends, which lost 1 base and 7 bases, there was a span of 14 bases. The V gene's germline CDR1 is SGHTA and CDR2 FQGNSA. The CDR3 nucleotides are TGTGCCAGCAGCTTAGGATGGGGTAGTTGGAATGAGCAGTTCTTC. It is translated as CASSLGWGSWNEQFF.

This clonotype was seen many times. The rearrangement uses TRBV20-1 and TRBJ1-5, with D possibly being TRBD1 (5 bases). Trimming removed 6 bases at V and 5 bases at J, with 17 bases between. The CDR3 is 14 residues long. Germline lookup yields CDR1 DFQATT and CDR2 SNEGSKA (reference sequence). Here the CDR3 DNA reads TGCAGTGCCACACGGGACTTCAAGGATCAGCCCCAGCATTTT. It is translated as CSATRDFKDQPQHF.

This chain uses TRBV7-9 with TRBJ2-5; a possible D gene is TRBD1 (5 bases). Looked up from germline, CDR1 is SEHNR and CDR2 is FQNEAQ (reference sequence). The CDR3 spans 14 residues. Trimming pared 4 bases from V and 2 bases from J, leaving 11 bases between. The CDR3 coding sequence is TGTGCCAGCAGCTCACGACAGTTACAAGAGACCCAGTACTTC. Amino acid sequence: CASSSRQLQETQYF.

The chain couples TRBV11-2 to TRBJ2-7; tentative D call: TRBD2 (7 bases). CDR3 length equals 14 residues. V lost 1 base and J 9 bases, leaving 16 bases between the germline ends. CDR1 and CDR2 (germline): SGHAT, FQNNGV. The CDR3 is CASSLAGGGVGQYF. The CDR3 region has the DNA TGTGCCAGCAGCTTAGCCGGAGGGGGGGTCGGGCAGTACTTC.

The chain couples TRBV7-9 to TRBJ2-4, with 10 bases lining up with TRBD1. V gave up 4 bases and J gave up 3 bases; unmatched junction bases: 12. The CDR3 is made up of 18 amino acids. The germline V gene encodes CDR1 SEHNR and CDR2 FQNEAQ (reference sequence). CDR3 protein: CASSSMSRDRGGKNIQYF. The DNA for the CDR3 is TGTGCCAGCAGCTCGATGTCCCGGGACAGGGGAGGCAAAAACATTCAGTACTTC.

This clonotype turned up a few times. The rearrangement links TRBV4-3 to TRBJ2-1; D is perhaps TRBD1 (7 bases). CDR3 length: 16 residues. V was clipped by 1 base and J by 1 base, with 11 bases between them. CDR1 LGHNA and CDR2 YSLEER come from the germline V gene. DNA for the CDR3: TGCGCCAGCAGCCAAGGACAGGGACTTTCCTACAATGAGCAGTTCTTC. Translated: CASSQGQGLSYNEQFF.

This clonotype was seen only a few times. The J gene is TRBJ2-3, the V gene TRBV5-1; possible D gene TRBD1, 5 bases. The CDR3 runs 17 residues. Germline values: CDR1 SGHRS, CDR2 YFSETQ. V lost 0 bases, J lost 0 bases, and 14 bases lay in between. The CDR3 DNA is TGCGCCAGCAGCTTGGATCGGGTGGGGCCTAGCACAGATACGCAGTATTTT. It yields the protein CASSLDRVGPSTDTQYF.

In its sample, this clonotype was seen a few times. The V gene is TRBV5-1, the J gene TRBJ1-4; TRBD1 is a possible D gene (6 bases). Germline-derived CDR1 and CDR2 are SGHRS and YFSETQ. V gave up 4 bases and J gave up 8 bases, with 18 bases separating them. The CDR3 length is 15 residues. In DNA form, the CDR3 reads TGCGCCAGCAGCCCCGCAGGGGATCATAGGGAAAAACTGTTTTTT. Its protein product is CASSPAGDHREKLFF. The full variable domain, in which reference TRBV5-1 and TRBJ1-4 provide the parts outside the CDR3, is KAGVTQTPRYLIKTRGQQVTLSCSPISGHRSVSWYQQTPGQGLQFLFEYFSETQRNKGNFPGRFSGRQFSNSRSEMNVSTLELGDSALYLCASSPAGDHREKLFFGSGTQLSVL.

This clonotype was counted at least ten times. The V call is TRBV27, the J call TRBJ2-5; the D gene is possibly TRBD1 (7 bases). V gave up 4 bases and J gave up 0 bases, with 15 bases separating them. Germline CDR1 MNHEY, CDR2 SMNVEV (reference sequence). This CDR3 is built from 16 residues. The CDR3 here is CASSSDRDSYQETQYF. CDR3 coding DNA: TGTGCCAGCAGTTCCGACAGGGACTCGTACCAAGAGACCCAGTACTTC.